The entry below describes one T cell receptor beta chain. The data are from a study of cytomegalovirus exposure and HLA in healthy donors. Primers included in the PCR were 60 Vbeta and 13 Jbeta primers. The assay was immunoSEQ multiplex PCR, and TCRdb's table has in-frame clones only and misses some. The data show about 170,000 clones, over 75% seen once. The CDR3 has 13 amino acids. Germline CDR1 reads SNHLY; CDR2 reads FYNNEI. V lost 2 bases and J 8 bases, leaving 12 bases between the germline ends. This clonotype originated in a young woman in good health and CMV-seronegative. Sample: PBMCs. The rearrangement links TRBV2 to TRBJ1-2; D not resolved. CDR3 amino acids: CASSEYGSQGYTF. In DNA, the CDR3 is TGTGCCAGCAGTGAATATGGCAGTCAAGGCTACACCTTC.